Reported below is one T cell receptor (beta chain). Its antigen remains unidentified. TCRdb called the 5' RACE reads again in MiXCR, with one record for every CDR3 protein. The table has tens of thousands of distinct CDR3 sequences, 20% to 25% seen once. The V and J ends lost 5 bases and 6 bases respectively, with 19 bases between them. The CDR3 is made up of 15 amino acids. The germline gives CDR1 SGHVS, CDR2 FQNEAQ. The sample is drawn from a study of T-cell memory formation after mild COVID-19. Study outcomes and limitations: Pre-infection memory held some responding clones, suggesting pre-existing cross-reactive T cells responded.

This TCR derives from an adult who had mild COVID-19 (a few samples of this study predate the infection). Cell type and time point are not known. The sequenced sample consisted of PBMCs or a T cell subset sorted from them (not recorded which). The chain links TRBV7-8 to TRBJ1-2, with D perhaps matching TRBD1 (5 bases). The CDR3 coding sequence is TGTGCCAGCAGCCGTCCTCGGAAAGGGGACGATGGCTACACCTTC. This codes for CASSRPRKGDDGYTF.